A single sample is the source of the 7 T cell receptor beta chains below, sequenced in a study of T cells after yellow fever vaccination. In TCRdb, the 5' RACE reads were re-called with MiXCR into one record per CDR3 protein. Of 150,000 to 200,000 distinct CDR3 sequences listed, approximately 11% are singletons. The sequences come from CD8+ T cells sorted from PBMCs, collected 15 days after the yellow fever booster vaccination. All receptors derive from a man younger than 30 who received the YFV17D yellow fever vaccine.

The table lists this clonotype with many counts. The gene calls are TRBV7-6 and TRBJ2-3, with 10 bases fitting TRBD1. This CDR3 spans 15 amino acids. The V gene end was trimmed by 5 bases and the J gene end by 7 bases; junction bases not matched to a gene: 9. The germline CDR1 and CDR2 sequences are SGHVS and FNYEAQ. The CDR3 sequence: CASSPTGGASNTQYF. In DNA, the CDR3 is TGTGCCAGCAGCCCGACAGGGGGCGCGAGCAATACGCAGTATTTT.

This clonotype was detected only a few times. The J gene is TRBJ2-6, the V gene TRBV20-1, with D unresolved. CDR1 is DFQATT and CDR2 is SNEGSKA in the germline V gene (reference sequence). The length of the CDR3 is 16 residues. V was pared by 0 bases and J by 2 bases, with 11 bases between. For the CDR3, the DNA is TGCAGTGCTAGAGATAGATCGGGCGCTGGGGCCAACGTCCTGACTTTC. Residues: CSARDRSGAGANVLTF.

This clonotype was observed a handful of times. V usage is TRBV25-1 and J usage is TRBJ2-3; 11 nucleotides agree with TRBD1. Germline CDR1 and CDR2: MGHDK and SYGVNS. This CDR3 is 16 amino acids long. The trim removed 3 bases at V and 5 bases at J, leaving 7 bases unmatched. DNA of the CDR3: TGTGCCAGCAGTGAGGCCGGGACAGGGGGTGGAGATACGCAGTATTTT. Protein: CASSEAGTGGGDTQYF.

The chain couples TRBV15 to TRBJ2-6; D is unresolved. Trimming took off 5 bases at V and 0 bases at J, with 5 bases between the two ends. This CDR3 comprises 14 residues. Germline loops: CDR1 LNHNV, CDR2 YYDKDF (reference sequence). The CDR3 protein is CATSLTSGANVLTF. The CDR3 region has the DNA TGTGCCACCAGCTTGACCTCTGGGGCCAACGTCCTGACTTTC.

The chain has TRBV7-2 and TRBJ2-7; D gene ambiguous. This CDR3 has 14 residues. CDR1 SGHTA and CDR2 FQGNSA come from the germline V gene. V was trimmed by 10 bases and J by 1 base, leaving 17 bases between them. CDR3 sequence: CAITTGPPSYEQYF. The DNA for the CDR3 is TGTGCCATTACGACCGGGCCCCCTTCCTACGAGCAGTACTTC.

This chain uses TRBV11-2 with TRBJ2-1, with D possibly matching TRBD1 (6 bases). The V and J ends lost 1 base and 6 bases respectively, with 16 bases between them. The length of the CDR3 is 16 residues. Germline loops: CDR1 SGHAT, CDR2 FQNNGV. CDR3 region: CASSLGSQGRSNEQFF. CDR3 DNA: TGTGCCAGCAGCTTAGGATCACAGGGTAGGAGCAATGAGCAGTTCTTC.

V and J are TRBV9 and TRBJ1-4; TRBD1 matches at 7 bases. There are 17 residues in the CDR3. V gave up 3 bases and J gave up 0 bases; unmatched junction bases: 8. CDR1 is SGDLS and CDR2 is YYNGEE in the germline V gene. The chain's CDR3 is CASSATMGTATNEKLFF. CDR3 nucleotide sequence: TGTGCCAGCAGCGCTACCATGGGGACAGCAACTAATGAAAAACTGTTTTTT.